The T cell receptor (beta chain) under discussion was sequenced for a study of siplizumab effects on memory and regulatory T cells (dated by TCRdb to about 2019). The study in broad terms: The study looked at the effect of siplizumab, an anti-CD2 antibody, on alloreactive T-cell subsets in allogeneic mixed lymphocyte reactions made from human PBMCs. Broad study findings and their caveats: In reactions with siplizumab, an average of about 69% of mappable alloreactive CD4+ clones were Treg-derived, compared with roughly 27% in control reactions. Roughly 75-96% of proliferating CD4+ or CD8+ clones could not be assigned a naive or memory phenotype. The cumulative frequency of alloreactive sequences that could be traced back to unstimulated CD4+ memory T cells was significantly reduced by siplizumab. Sequences below about 10^-5 frequency were poorly captured, so only a minor fraction of alloreactive clones could be mapped to unstimulated subsets. Unstimulated naive T cells appeared more diverse than memory T cells, and naive cells seemed to contribute substantially to the alloresponse. Whether proliferating Tregs from siplizumab cultures were suppressive was not functionally confirmed.

Sorted unstimulated T cells and proliferating T cells recovered from mixed lymphocyte reactions were subjected to TCRbeta CDR3 sequencing. Fresh whole blood from fewer than 12 HLA-typed healthy donors was used to isolate PBMCs. To map where alloreactive clones came from, unstimulated CD4+ non-regulatory T cells were FACS-sorted. Comments on this clone: The clone's antigen remains unknown. No base quality values were provided; no much bigger clone lies one nucleotide off.

The method behind the library was the immunoSEQ multiplex PCR assay. Roughly 9.8 x 10^4 TCR templates per sample were assayed on the deep sequencing platform. Genomic DNA extracted from sorted T cells was used for TCRbeta CDR3 sequencing. From the authors' description of their analysis: Clonal analysis of TCRbeta CDR3 data was done in the R programming language. Unstimulated samples were compared with post-reaction CFSE-low samples to define alloreactive CD4+ and CD8+ clones. Regulatory or non-regulatory origin of alloreactive CD4+ clones was assigned by matching sequences to the sorted unstimulated Treg and non-Treg repertoires. TCRdb took over this immuneACCESS table, retaining in-frame rearrangements with V and J assigned. Such tables are incomplete; in checked studies, under half of the missing clones stem from an unresolved V gene, and the remainder is unexplained. V and J calls and clone size are copied from that table; D and trimming were computed from the DNA. This sample comprises over 95,000 clones, 85% to 95% of them detected only once. Jointly, the top ten make up over 0.15% of the sample.

Material for sequencing was non-Treg CD4+ T cells sorted from blood. The intended sense of this specimen's cell subset or site label: FACS-sorted unstimulated CD4+ non-regulatory T cells. The sequence was obtained from a human donor in good health.

The CDR3 corresponds to CASSPRRLGTQYF. The DNA reads as follows: TGTGCCAGCAGTCCCCGTCGATTAGGGACCCAGTACTTC. This chain joins TRBV27 to TRBJ2-5; the D gene is unclear. The CDR3 goes from the cysteine to the phenylalanine over 13 residues. Left in the record is the CDR3 DNA by itself, 39 bases read in frame from the first base. V loses 5 bases of germline sequence and J loses 7 bases, and the interval between the two ends is 14 bases. In the germline V gene (reference sequence), CDR1 corresponds to MNHEY and CDR2 to SMNVEV.